This note documents a single TCR beta chain sequence. The target antigen is unknown. Looked up from germline, CDR1 is MNHNY and CDR2 is SVGAGI (reference sequence). With 6 bases clipped from V and 2 bases from J, the junction kept 8 bases outside the gene matches. This CDR3 has 15 residues. This record comes from a study of shared clonotypes between healthy human individuals. In the study overall: The study drew on two women and three men aged 18 to 49 as donors.

Researchers divided each subset's genomic DNA evenly across several immunoSEQ plates. Only in-frame clones appear in the TCRdb table, and some are missing; sequencing was by immunoSEQ multiplex PCR. The table records some 2,500,000 clones, roughly 93% of them present only once. Study-wide results and limits: Memory subsets generally showed smaller estimated richness than naive subsets did. Having only a few donors restricted how much genetic and exposure-history diversity was captured.

The chain combines TRBV6-6 with TRBJ2-5, with 8 bases identical to TRBD2. The receptor's source is a man aged 18 to 35 in good health. Some clones in this sample may be carry-over from other donors' samples. The specimen sequenced was naive CD4+ T cells from PBMCs. The sample's subset: CD45RA+ positively selected. Here the CDR3 reads CASRGPSGRQETQYF. CDR3 coding DNA: TGTGCCAGCAGGGGACCTAGCGGGCGACAAGAGACCCAGTACTTC.